One TCR beta chain is described in this entry. Germline-derived CDR1 and CDR2 are SGHTA and FQGNSA. There are 15 residues in the CDR3. V lost 0 bases, J lost 4 bases, and 13 bases lay in between. The data belong to a study of response to subunit inactivated influenza vaccine. Each CDR3 protein is one row after TCRdb ran MiXCR on the RT-PCR reads. The table lists about 170,000 distinct CDR3 sequences, approximately 12% of them singletons. The same data also contributed to another study, on T cells expressing NK-cell markers. From that paper: With UMIs, 5'RACE template switching was used to make TCR beta cDNA. One of the eight sequenced donors was seronegative, whereas the other seven were HCMV-seropositive. Alpha-beta TCR T cells were the sole sorting target in several experiments, owing to an anti-gamma-delta TCR antibody.

This rearrangement joins TRBV7-2 to TRBJ2-7; unclear D gene. The specimen comprised CD8+ T cells sorted from PBMCs, sampled about 11 days after vaccination. The sequence derives from a man in his fifties or sixties who received an inactivated influenza vaccine. CDR3 in amino acids: CASSLASSAVYEQYF. Written as DNA, the CDR3 is TGTGCCAGCAGCTTAGCATCCAGCGCCGTGTACGAGCAGTACTTC.